The T cell receptor beta chain described here comes from a study of long-term antiretroviral therapy in people with HIV. Overall study context: The earliest samples predate the 2015 immediate-ART recommendation by about a decade. Broader study findings: Blood dating 2004 to 2017 may reflect older ART regimens. The data indicate that diversity increased after ART but remained below transplant donor controls.

The CDR3 spans 12 residues. The V gene lost 7 bases and the J gene lost 6 bases, with 14 bases spanning the gap. In germline, CDR1 is SGHRS, CDR2 YFSETQ. Turning to this clone: Its specificity is not known.

immunoSEQ v3.0 was run at survey level. Per-sample sequencing targets were 40,000-50,000 T-cell genomes. Measured with immunoSEQ multiplex PCR; TCRdb has only the in-frame clones, and not every one. The table has approximately 31,000 clones, 97% seen once. The material sequenced was unsorted PBMCs, taken 6.9 years after starting antiretroviral therapy. This TCR was recovered from a man younger than 40 with HIV. The chain recombines TRBV5-1 with TRBJ2-7; D not resolved. The DNA for the CDR3 is TGCGCCAGCTACGAGGAAGCTGGCGAGCAGTACTTC. This encodes CASYEEAGEQYF.